The TCR beta chain under discussion was sequenced for a study of glioma-infiltrating T cells. Using RNA template, CDR3s of TCR alpha and beta were amplified with iRepertoire arm-PCR. Tissue mRNA or PBMC total RNA, 100-400 ng, went into one-step reverse transcription and amplification. Each CDR3 protein gets one entry after TCRdb re-called the multiplex PCR reads with MiXCR. Among tens of thousands of distinct CDR3 sequences, about 25% were seen once, and the ten largest hold about 6.7%. General study results and limits: Tissue-blood divergence was below expectation in non-neoplastic patients, above in gliomas.

Note on this clonotype: No antigen is known for it. Mismatch with germline at one junction end may stem from a read error.

This CDR3 spans 14 amino acids. Per germline, CDR1 SGHAT and CDR2 FQNNGV. The chain links TRBV11-2 to TRBJ2-3; D ambiguous. Material for sequencing was glioma tissue, nonneoplastic brain tissue, or PBMCs (not recorded which). The TCR comes from a human donor with low-grade glioma or glioblastoma, undergoing nonglioma brain surgery, or in good health (not recorded which). This CDR3 is CASGLVGHTDTQYF. The CDR3, as DNA: TGTGCCAGCGGCTTAGTAGGCCACACAGATACGCAGTATTTT.